What follows are 5 T cell receptor beta chains derived from one specimen sequenced in a study of human thymus T cells. Thymic tissue was derived from resections collected during corrective heart surgery. Libraries were prepared by immunoSEQ multiplex PCR; TCRdb keeps only in-frame clonotypes and omits some of them. The table lists tens of thousands of clones, roughly 94% of them singletons. The specimen was thymus tissue. All receptors come from a girl under three years old with a congenital heart defect but otherwise immunologically healthy.

The chain uses TRBV19 and TRBJ2-5; TRBD1 is a possible D gene (6 bases). This CDR3 region has 15 residues. The germline V and J ends were trimmed by 3 bases and 6 bases, with 17 bases remaining between them. The germline gives CDR1 LNHDA, CDR2 SQIVND (reference sequence). The CDR3 spells CASSIADSQGKTQYF. Here the CDR3 DNA reads TGTGCCAGTAGTATCGCGGACAGTCAGGGAAAGACCCAGTACTTC. Supplemented by reference TRBV19 and TRBJ2-5, the full variable domain reads DGGITQSPKYLFRKEGQNVTLSCEQNLNHDAMYWYRQDPGQGLRLIYYSQIVNDFQKGDIAEGYSVSREKKESFPLTVTSAQKNPTAFYLCASSIADSQGKTQYFGPGTRLLVL.

The rearrangement joins TRBV21-1 to TRBJ1-2; the table gives TRBD1 as D, unverified against the DNA. TRBV21-1 is labeled a pseudogene. This CDR3 spans 13 amino acids. CDR3 bases: TGTGCCAGCAGCAAATCCGACAGGGATGGCTACACCTTC. It codes for CASSKSDRDGYTF.

V gene TRBV6-5 combines with J gene TRBJ2-1; 8 nucleotides align to TRBD2. The CDR3 is 16 residues long. J was trimmed by 4 bases and V by 2 bases; bases with no gene match: 7. CDR1 and CDR2 from the germline V gene are MNHEY and SVGAGI. CDR3 protein: CASSYELAAGYNEQFF. CDR3 in DNA: TGTGCCAGCAGTTACGAACTAGCGGCGGGGTACAATGAGCAGTTCTTC.

The chain couples TRBV5-6 to TRBJ1-2; tentatively, D is TRBD1 (5 bases). Trimming removed 3 bases from V and 6 bases from J, with 21 bases in between. The CDR3 extends over 16 amino acids. CDR1 is SGHDT and CDR2 is YYEEEE in the germline V gene. Here the CDR3 DNA reads TGTGCCAGCAGCTCTCAGCGCCATGGGGACCATAATGGCTACACCTTC. This translates into CASSSQRHGDHNGYTF.

CDR3 amino acids: CASSLLKITTGLYYGYTF. CDR3 DNA: TGCGCCAGCAGCCTATTAAAGATCACTACAGGCCTCTACTATGGCTACACCTTC. The J gene is TRBJ1-2, the V gene TRBV4-1; possibly TRBD1 for D (5 bases). The CDR3 sequence is 18 residues long. Germline V gene lookup returns CDR1 MGHRA and CDR2 YSYEKL. V gave up 4 bases and J gave up 3 bases, with 24 bases separating them.